The 9 T cell receptor beta chains in this list originate from one sample, sequenced in a study of CD8 T cells in ankylosing spondylitis. TCRdb recomputed calls from the 5' RACE reads with MiXCR, one row per CDR3 protein. The sample has approximately 240,000 distinct CDR3 sequences, 20% to 30% seen once. Input material: blood, either unsorted or a sorted T cell fraction (not recorded which). These receptor sequences come from a male donor with ankylosing spondylitis or in good health (not recorded which).

The gene calls are TRBV6-5 and TRBJ2-3, with a weak D call TRBD2 (7 bases). This CDR3 region has 16 residues. Germline CDR1 MNHEY, CDR2 SVGAGI. The V end was cut by 2 bases, the J end by 6 bases, with 18 bases between. Written as DNA, the CDR3 is TGTGCCAGCAGTTACCCCCTCGCGGGGGCGGGTGATACGCAGTATTTT. As protein: CASSYPLAGAGDTQYF.

This clonotype was counted many times. The chain joins TRBV9 to TRBJ1-3; 9 bases line up with TRBD1. Germline values: CDR1 SGDLS, CDR2 YYNGEE. V gave up 0 bases and J gave up 1 base; unmatched junction bases: 5. This CDR3 comprises 17 residues. The CDR3 bases are TGTGCCAGCAGCGTAGACACAGGGGGCTTTTCTGGAAACACCATATATTTT. This gives the protein CASSVDTGGFSGNTIYF.

This clonotype has at least ten counts. The chain has TRBV6-1 and TRBJ1-5; the D gene is possibly TRBD1 (6 bases). V was shortened by 6 bases and J by 6 bases, with 9 bases between the two germline ends. CDR1 and CDR2 (germline): MNHNS, SASEGT. The CDR3 is 12 residues long. CDR3 DNA: TGTGCCAGCAGCGGAGGGGGTCAGCCCCAGCATTTT. It yields the protein CASSGGGQPQHF.

This clonotype was picked up many times. The V call is TRBV27, the J call TRBJ1-2; TRBD1 matches 9 bases. The CDR3 covers 13 residues. Germline CDR1 and CDR2: MNHEY and SMNVEV (reference sequence). With V trimmed by 5 bases and J by 10 bases, 8 bases remained unmatched. CDR3 nucleotide sequence: TGTGCCAGCAGTCCCAGACAGGGGGGGTCCTACACCTTC. Translated: CASSPRQGGSYTF.

This clonotype appeared a few times. CDR3: CASRAGTGPSYGYTF. The CDR3 coding sequence is TGTGCCAGCAGGGCCGGGACAGGGCCTTCCTATGGCTACACCTTC. The chain uses TRBV12-3 or TRBV12-4 and TRBJ1-2, with 9 nucleotides matching TRBD1. CDR3 length equals 15 residues. V lost 6 bases and J lost 4; bases outside the gene matches: 9.

The count of this clonotype is one. The chain uses TRBV12-3 or TRBV12-4 and TRBJ2-5; 8 bases align to TRBD2. The CDR3 has 14 residues. V trimming: 6 bases; J trimming: 5 bases; junction bases outside the gene matches: 8. Written as DNA, the CDR3 is TGTGCCAGCAGGAGACCGGGGGGGAGTGAGACCCAGTACTTC. This codes for CASRRPGGSETQYF.

The chain uses TRBV12-3 or TRBV12-4 and TRBJ2-1, with TRBD2 identical over 12 bases. CDR3 size: 17 residues. V lost 5 bases to trimming and J lost 2 bases; unmatched junction nucleotides: 7. The CDR3 loop is CASSPGLAGTAYNEQFF. CDR3 nucleotides: TGTGCCAGCAGTCCAGGACTAGCGGGGACCGCCTACAATGAGCAGTTCTTC.

This clonotype was seen a handful of times. The V and J genes are TRBV20-1 and TRBJ2-1, with 9 positions matching TRBD2. This CDR3 is built from 14 residues. Per the germline V gene, CDR1 is DFQATT and CDR2 is SNEGSKA (reference sequence). The J segment lost 9 bases and the V segment lost 0 bases, leaving 6 bases of the junction unmatched. In DNA form, the CDR3 reads TGCAGTGCTAGAGATGGCGGGGGGGCCTTTGAGCAGTTCTTC. Protein product: CSARDGGGAFEQFF.

The genes are TRBV29-1 and TRBJ1-2, with a possible D match to TRBD1 (5 bases). V gave up 1 base and J gave up 7 bases, with 7 bases separating them. This CDR3 comprises 11 residues. Germline assignment: CDR1 SQVTM and CDR2 ANQGSEA. The CDR3 loop is CSVEVGAGYTF. In DNA form, the CDR3 reads TGCAGCGTTGAAGTAGGGGCTGGCTACACCTTC.